The 31 T cell receptor beta chains presented below share a single source sample, sequenced in a study of T cell responses to AZD1222 COVID-19 vaccine. The data were produced by immunoSEQ multiplex PCR, yet TCRdb's version contains in-frame clones alone and is incomplete. Among fewer than 150,000 clones, 88% were seen once, and the ten largest hold approximately 6%. The specimen comprised peripheral blood, sampled 28 days after the second AZD1222 dose. Receptors were obtained from an adult who received the AZD1222 COVID-19 vaccine.

The rearrangement links TRBV7-9 to TRBJ2-7, with 8 positions matching TRBD2. The germline CDR1 and CDR2 sequences are SEHNR and FQNEAQ (reference sequence). Trimming removed 5 bases from V and 5 bases from J; junction bases left unmatched: 5. The CDR3 extends over 13 amino acids. The CDR3 DNA sequence: TGTGCCAGCAGCCGGGGGGGTAACCACGAGCAGTACTTC. It is translated as CASSRGGNHEQYF.

This sequence joins TRBV5-8 and TRBJ1-2; 10 positions agree with TRBD1. The ends lost 4 bases at V and 5 bases at J; junction bases unmatched: 5. The CDR3 extends over 14 amino acids. Germline lookup yields CDR1 SGHTS and CDR2 YDEGEE. The CDR3 protein is CASSTGQGEYGYTF. The CDR3 DNA reads as TGTGCCAGCAGCACTGGACAGGGGGAATATGGCTACACCTTC. The variable domain in full, with the rest retrieved from reference TRBV5-8 and TRBJ1-2, is EAGVTQSPTHLIKTRGQQATLRCSPISGHTSVYWYQQALGLGLQFLLWYDEGEERNRGNFPPRFSGRQFPNYSSELNVNALELEDSALYLCASSTGQGEYGYTFGSGTRLTVV.

This chain joins TRBV3-1 (or the pseudogene TRBV3-2) and TRBJ2-1, with 8 bases aligning to TRBD2. Germline CDR1 reads LGHDT; CDR2 reads YNNKEL (reference sequence). The CDR3 runs 15 residues. V lost 8 bases and J lost 7; bases outside the gene matches: 13. The CDR3 here is CASSKRREGGNEQFF. The CDR3 nucleotides read TGTGCCAGCTCTAAGCGACGGGAGGGAGGTAATGAGCAGTTCTTC.

V and J are TRBV18 and TRBJ1-3; D ambiguous. The V gene lost 2 bases and the J gene lost 2 bases, with 10 bases spanning the gap. The germline CDR1 and CDR2 sequences are KGHSH and LQKENI. The CDR3 length is 15 residues. CDR3 in DNA: TGTGCCAGCTCACCAGGGCCGGGAACTGGAAACACCATATATTTT. Amino acids: CASSPGPGTGNTIYF.

This clone was observed once. V usage is TRBV7-9 and J usage is TRBJ1-2; TRBD1 aligns across 8 bases. The CDR3 extends over 14 amino acids. V gave up 4 bases and J gave up 7 bases; unmatched junction bases: 8. Germline CDR1 is SEHNR and CDR2 is FQNEAQ (reference sequence). CDR3 loop: CASSSIGQGGGYTF. CDR3 sequence (DNA): TGTGCCAGCAGCTCTATCGGACAGGGAGGTGGCTACACCTTC. The whole variable domain, filled in from reference TRBV7-9 and TRBJ1-2, reads DTGVSQNPRHKITKRGQNVTFRCDPISEHNRLYWYRQTLGQGPEFLTYFQNEAQLEKSRLLSDRFSAERPKGSFSTLEIQRTEQGDSAMYLCASSSIGQGGGYTFGSGTRLTVV.

V is TRBV6-6 and J is TRBJ1-3; D call uncertain. From germline, CDR1 is MNHNY and CDR2 SVGAGI (reference sequence). V dropped 7 bases and J dropped 0 bases, with 7 bases sitting between them. The CDR3 spans 13 residues. DNA for the CDR3: TGTGCCAGCAAGACATTCTCTGGAAACACCATATATTTT. This codes for CASKTFSGNTIYF.

The J gene is TRBJ2-1, the V gene TRBV28, with TRBD2 matching 8 bases. V shed 5 bases, J shed 0 bases, and the junction held 15 bases outside the gene matches. CDR1 is MDHEN, CDR2 SYDVKM, per germline. The CDR3 totals 19 residues. For the CDR3, the DNA is TGTGCCAGCAGTCCAACATTACTAGCGGAGGGGGTCTCCTACAATGAGCAGTTCTTC. It specifies CASSPTLLAEGVSYNEQFF.

V and J are TRBV6-6 and TRBJ1-4; tentative D call: TRBD1 (6 bases). V dropped 8 bases and J dropped 8 bases, with 18 bases sitting between them. This CDR3 is built from 14 residues. The germline gives CDR1 MNHNY, CDR2 SVGAGI (reference sequence). Here the CDR3 reads CASAEQGRHEKLFF. CDR3 in DNA: TGTGCCAGCGCAGAACAGGGAAGGCACGAAAAACTGTTTTTT.

V gene TRBV2 combines with J gene TRBJ2-1; no definite D call. The germline V gene has CDR1 SNHLY and CDR2 FYNNEI. The CDR3 has 14 residues. V was pared by 6 bases and J by 8 bases, with 17 bases between. The CDR3: CASSPTTVTDEQFF. The DNA for the CDR3 is TGTGCCAGCAGCCCCACTACGGTTACCGATGAGCAGTTCTTC.

The rearrangement joins TRBV12-3 or TRBV12-4 to TRBJ1-3; D is perhaps TRBD1 (6 bases). The CDR3 has 13 amino acids. With 8 bases removed from V and 3 bases from J, the gap between germline ends came to 11 bases. For the CDR3, the DNA is TGTGCCAGCCAGGACAGTCTTGGAAACACCATATATTTT. Its translation is CASQDSLGNTIYF.

The chain couples TRBV5-5 to TRBJ1-2; the match to TRBD1 covers 7 bases. Germline assignment: CDR1 SGHKS and CDR2 YYEKEE (reference sequence). The CDR3 is 13 residues long. V shed 4 bases, J shed 5 bases, and the junction held 5 bases outside the gene matches. CDR3 bases: TGTGCCAGCAGCAACGACAGGGATTATGGCTACACCTTC. Amino acid sequence: CASSNDRDYGYTF.

This chain links TRBV13 with TRBJ1-2, with D unclear. Germline V gene lookup returns CDR1 PRHDT and CDR2 FYEKMQ (reference sequence). This CDR3 region has 15 residues. Trimming left V 5 bases short and J 7 bases short, with 20 bases between. CDR3 protein: CASSGGGRSLGGYTF. Written as DNA, the CDR3 is TGTGCCAGCAGCGGAGGCGGACGGAGTCTTGGTGGCTACACCTTC.

The chain couples TRBV28 to TRBJ2-2; 7 bases are shared with TRBD2. Germline V gene lookup returns CDR1 MDHEN and CDR2 SYDVKM. V shed 7 bases, J shed 2 bases, and the junction held 7 bases outside the gene matches. The CDR3 covers 15 residues. The CDR3 region is CASTTSAANTGELFF. The CDR3 DNA reads TGTGCCAGCACCACTAGCGCGGCTAACACCGGGGAGCTGTTTTTT.

J is TRBJ2-5 and V is TRBV28; 9 bases align to TRBD1. Germline values: CDR1 MDHEN, CDR2 SYDVKM. The V segment lost 5 bases and the J segment 4 bases; nucleotides outside the gene matches: 8. The CDR3 runs to 15 residues. The CDR3 here is CASSIPGQGRETQYF. CDR3 in DNA: TGTGCCAGCAGTATCCCGGGACAGGGCCGAGAGACCCAGTACTTC.

The chain links TRBV7-6 to TRBJ1-1; the D is unclear. The CDR3 has 15 residues. V was trimmed by 5 bases and J by 4 bases, leaving 17 bases between them. The V gene's germline CDR1 is SGHVS and CDR2 FNYEAQ. CDR3 sequence: CASSPARAGATEAFF. The CDR3 bases are TGTGCCAGCAGCCCGGCGAGAGCAGGAGCCACTGAAGCTTTCTTT.

This sequence joins TRBV28 and TRBJ1-1; D not resolved. Trimming cost V 8 bases and J 8 bases, with 15 bases left between them. The CDR3 has 12 residues. Germline V gene lookup returns CDR1 MDHEN and CDR2 SYDVKM. CDR3 loop: CASSLPGLEAFF. CDR3 bases: TGTGCCAGCTCTCTCCCAGGCTTGGAAGCTTTCTTT.

The chain has TRBV5-1 and TRBJ2-3; D is unclear. Deletions cut 0 bases from V and 3 bases from J, with 5 bases between. CDR1 and CDR2 (germline): SGHRS, YFSETQ. The CDR3 has 13 amino acids. Here the CDR3 DNA reads TGCGCCAGCAGCTTGGTGCCTACAGATACGCAGTATTTT. It is translated as CASSLVPTDTQYF.

V gene TRBV28 combines with J gene TRBJ1-1, with no clear D. V lost 1 base and J 3 bases, leaving 9 bases between the germline ends. This CDR3 region has 14 residues. Germline V gives CDR1 MDHEN, CDR2 SYDVKM. CDR3 residues: CASSLLEVDTEAFF. The CDR3 coding sequence is TGTGCCAGCAGTTTATTAGAAGTCGACACTGAAGCTTTCTTT.

CDR3: CASSSGATNEKLFF. The CDR3 nucleotides are TGTGCCAGCAGCTCGGGCGCAACTAATGAAAAACTGTTTTTT. The rearrangement uses TRBV3-1 (or the pseudogene TRBV3-2) and TRBJ1-4; D remains ambiguous. The CDR3 has 14 amino acids. Deletions cut 5 bases from V and 0 bases from J, with 7 bases between. Germline V gene data show CDR1 as LGHDT and CDR2 as YNNKEL (reference sequence).

For this clone: Other nucleotide sequences in the sample specify the same CDR3. The chain joins TRBV5-1 to TRBJ2-7, with D tentatively TRBD1 (5 bases). Germline CDR1 SGHRS, CDR2 YFSETQ. Trimming removed 0 bases at V and 2 bases at J, with 9 bases between. This CDR3 region has 14 residues. Here the CDR3 reads CASSLAGSPYEQYF. CDR3 nucleotides: TGCGCCAGCAGCTTGGCAGGGTCCCCCTACGAGCAGTACTTC.

V gene TRBV5-1 combines with J gene TRBJ2-1, with a possible D match to TRBD1 (6 bases). Trimming took 1 base from V and 9 from J, leaving 14 bases between them. The CDR3 totals 14 residues. Looked up from germline, CDR1 is SGHRS and CDR2 is YFSETQ. This chain's CDR3 is CASSLYRASSEQFF. CDR3 nucleotides: TGCGCCAGCAGCTTGTACAGGGCGTCGAGTGAGCAGTTCTTC.

The J gene is TRBJ1-2, the V gene TRBV19; D not resolved. CDR1 and CDR2 (germline): LNHDA, SQIVND (reference sequence). There are 15 residues in the CDR3. Trimming stripped 3 bases from V and 4 bases from J, with 15 bases between. The CDR3, as DNA: TGTGCCAGTAGTATTAGCCCAGTGACCACCTATGGCTACACCTTC. It yields the protein CASSISPVTTYGYTF.

J is TRBJ1-4 and V is TRBV30; D is ambiguous. CDR3 length equals 14 residues. The germline gives CDR1 GTSNPN, CDR2 SVGIG (reference sequence). Trimming cost V 3 bases and J 8 bases, with 16 bases left between them. CDR3 nucleotide sequence: TGTGCCTGGAGCGACCGCGGGTTGGACGAAAAACTGTTTTTT. It is translated as CAWSDRGLDEKLFF.

This chain links TRBV20-1 with TRBJ2-7; no reliable D call. V was trimmed by 6 bases and J by 3 bases, leaving 9 bases between them. Germline V gene sequence: CDR1 DFQATT, CDR2 SNEGSKA (reference sequence). The CDR3 extends over 11 amino acids. Here the CDR3 reads CSAVGNYEQYF. The CDR3 DNA follows: TGCAGTGCCGTTGGGAACTACGAGCAGTACTTC.

In its sample, this clone ranks as medium-sized. The chain combines TRBV2 with TRBJ2-1, with 8 bases lining up with TRBD2. The CDR3 consists of 13 residues. After removal of 10 bases from V and 6 bases from J, the junction contained 8 bases not matched to a gene. CDR1 is SNHLY, CDR2 FYNNEI, per germline. The CDR3 region has the DNA TGTGCCATCGGCGGCGGGGGGCCCAATGAGCAGTTCTTC. It is translated as CAIGGGGPNEQFF. The full variable domain, completed using reference TRBV2 and TRBJ2-1, is EPEVTQTPSHQVTQMGQEVILRCVPISNHLYFYWYRQILGQKVEFLVSFYNNEISEKSEIFDDQFSVERPDGSNFTLKIRSTKLEDSAMYFCAIGGGGPNEQFFGPGTRLTVL.

This clone was observed a single time. The J gene is TRBJ1-1, the V gene TRBV12-3 or TRBV12-4; no reliable D call. The CDR3 totals 13 residues. The germline V and J ends were trimmed by 6 bases and 5 bases, with 13 bases remaining between them. The CDR3 loop reads CASRREWRTEAFF. For the CDR3, the DNA is TGTGCCAGCAGAAGGGAGTGGAGGACTGAAGCTTTCTTT.

J is TRBJ1-2 and V is TRBV6-5; the D is unclear. V was clipped by 0 bases and J by 0 bases, with 8 bases between them. The CDR3 is 15 amino acids. Germline assignment: CDR1 MNHEY and CDR2 SVGAGI. DNA for the CDR3: TGTGCCAGCAGTTACTCGATACAGTCTAACTATGGCTACACCTTC. This sequence encodes CASSYSIQSNYGYTF.

This chain joins TRBV5-1 and TRBJ2-1, with 11 nucleotides matching TRBD1. This CDR3 has 13 amino acids. CDR1 and CDR2 (germline): SGHRS, YFSETQ. The J segment lost 15 bases and the V segment lost 0 bases, leaving 5 bases of the junction unmatched. Here the CDR3 DNA reads TGCGCCAGCAGCTTGGGATCCGGGACAGGGGGGTTCTTC. It encodes CASSLGSGTGGFF.

This chain joins TRBV5-1 and TRBJ2-3, with 12 positions matching TRBD2. Germline V gives CDR1 SGHRS, CDR2 YFSETQ. This CDR3 is 16 amino acids long. The ends lost 3 bases at V and 6 bases at J; junction bases unmatched: 8. The CDR3 loop reads CASSSGLAGTSDTQYF. CDR3 nucleotides: TGCGCCAGCAGCTCTGGACTAGCGGGGACGTCGGATACGCAGTATTTT.

This chain connects TRBV5-6 to TRBJ2-1; D might be TRBD1 or TRBD2, each matching 5 bases. In germline, CDR1 is SGHDT, CDR2 YYEEEE. The CDR3 is 14 residues long. V was cut by 7 bases and J by 5 bases, with 16 bases left in between. CDR3 region: CASLLEGSDNEQFF. The CDR3 bases are TGTGCCAGCTTGCTTGAGGGGTCTGACAATGAGCAGTTCTTC.

The rearrangement links TRBV5-1 to TRBJ1-6; 9 nucleotides align to TRBD1. V lost 3 bases to trimming and J lost 9 bases; unmatched junction nucleotides: 4. Germline V lookup: CDR1 SGHRS, CDR2 YFSETQ. The CDR3 is 14 residues long. CDR3 residues: CASSSGQGASPLHF. DNA of the CDR3: TGCGCCAGCAGCTCGGGACAGGGCGCTTCACCCCTCCACTTT. Combining the CDR3 with reference TRBV5-1 and TRBJ1-6 gives the whole variable domain KAGVTQTPRYLIKTRGQQVTLSCSPISGHRSVSWYQQTPGQGLQFLFEYFSETQRNKGNFPGRFSGRQFSNSRSEMNVSTLELGDSALYLCASSSGQGASPLHFGNGTRLTVT.